The 21 T cell receptor beta chains in this list originate from one sample, sequenced in a study of cytomegalovirus exposure and HLA in healthy donors. The PCR had 60 Vbeta and 13 Jbeta primers. Assay used: immunoSEQ multiplex PCR; TCRdb lists only in-frame clones, some missing. Of approximately 76,000 clones in the sample, about 80% were seen once. The sequencing input was PBMCs. The receptors derive from a man aged 25-45 years in good health and CMV-seronegative.

In this sample, this clone turned up once. The J gene is TRBJ2-1, the V gene TRBV27; TRBD2 is a possible D gene (7 bases). The V gene lost 3 bases and the J gene lost 15 bases, with 18 bases spanning the gap. The CDR3 extends over 13 amino acids. CDR1 MNHEY and CDR2 SMNVEV come from the germline V gene (reference sequence). The DNA for the CDR3 is TGTGCCAGCAGTTTGGGGGGGGGCAGTAAACTGTTCTTC. The encoded protein is CASSLGGGSKLFF.

About this clone: The junction and the germline gene differ at one end; a read error may be behind it. The gene calls are TRBV7-9 and TRBJ1-5, with a possible D match to TRBD1 (5 bases). CDR1 is SEHNR and CDR2 is FQNEAQ in the germline V gene (reference sequence). This CDR3 spans 16 amino acids. CDR3 loop: CSSSPQVGGSNQPQHF. In nucleotides, the CDR3 is TGTTCCAGCAGCCCTCAGGTCGGGGGTAGCAATCAGCCCCAGCATTTT.

This sequence joins TRBV7-2 and TRBJ1-1; 11 positions match TRBD1. After removal of 4 bases from V and 0 bases from J, the junction contained 4 bases not matched to a gene. Germline CDR1 SGHTA, CDR2 FQGNSA. The CDR3 length is 16 residues. CDR3 DNA: TGTGCCAGCAGCTGGACAGGGGGCCTTATGAACACTGAAGCTTTCTTT. Protein product: CASSWTGGLMNTEAFF.

The genes are TRBV20-1 and TRBJ1-1; D not resolved. Germline V gene lookup returns CDR1 DFQATT and CDR2 SNEGSKA (reference sequence). The V end lost 5 bases, the J end lost 12 bases, and 16 bases lay between the germline ends. The CDR3 is 11 amino acids. The CDR3, as DNA: TGCAGTGCTGGCCGGAGTGCGGGAACTTTCTTT. Encoded protein: CSAGRSAGTFF.

The chain uses TRBV7-9 and TRBJ1-2; tentative D call: TRBD1 (5 bases). V shed 8 bases and J shed 8 bases, with 18 bases lying between them. The CDR3 length is 13 residues. Germline V gene sequence: CDR1 SEHNR, CDR2 FQNEAQ (reference sequence). The DNA for the CDR3 is TGTGCCAGCGGTCCTCTTAGGTGGGGCGGCTACACCTTC. Its protein product is CASGPLRWGGYTF.

This chain uses TRBV6-1 with TRBJ1-1; TRBD1 matches at 9 bases. With V trimmed by 6 bases and J by 7 bases, 9 bases remained unmatched. This CDR3 is 14 amino acids long. CDR1 is MNHNS and CDR2 is SASEGT in the germline V gene. The DNA for the CDR3 is TGTGCCAGCAGCGACAGGGGGGCAACAAGTGAAGCTTTCTTT. This gives the protein CASSDRGATSEAFF.

The rearrangement uses TRBV5-1 and TRBJ2-1; 13 positions match TRBD2. Germline values: CDR1 SGHRS, CDR2 YFSETQ. The CDR3 covers 17 residues. Losses at the gene ends were 2 bases for V and 6 bases for J; bases not matched to a gene: 8. The CDR3 region is CASSFPPGLAGFNEQFF. CDR3 DNA sequence: TGCGCCAGCAGCTTTCCCCCGGGACTAGCGGGATTCAATGAGCAGTTCTTC.

This rearrangement joins TRBV4-2 to TRBJ1-1; possible D gene TRBD1, 6 bases. V lost 7 bases and J 7 bases, leaving 13 bases between the germline ends. The CDR3 runs 12 residues. CDR1 is LGHNA and CDR2 is YNFKEQ in the germline V gene. The CDR3 bases are TGTGCCAGCATGTCCCTAGGGGGTGAAGCTTTCTTT. It encodes CASMSLGGEAFF.

The CDR3 spells CASSLSGEITGANVLTF. CDR3 sequence (DNA): TGCGCCAGCAGCCTGAGCGGGGAGATAACTGGGGCCAACGTCCTGACTTTC. The chain has TRBV5-1 and TRBJ2-6; 7 bases align to TRBD2. After removal of 4 bases from V and 2 bases from J, the junction contained 9 bases not matched to a gene. The CDR3 has 17 residues. Per germline, CDR1 SGHRS and CDR2 YFSETQ.

This clone occurred a few times. The chain links TRBV5-1 to TRBJ2-7, with 10 bases identical to TRBD1. The CDR3 sequence is 15 residues long. Germline V gene data show CDR1 as SGHRS and CDR2 as YFSETQ. Unmatched junction bases numbered 7, after V lost 1 base and J lost 6 bases. As DNA, the CDR3 is TGCGCCAGCAGCTTGCAGGGACAGGGGCCGTCCGAGCAGTACTTC. Its translation: CASSLQGQGPSEQYF.

The chain combines TRBV11-3 with TRBJ2-3; TRBD1 aligns across 10 bases. Germline loops: CDR1 SGHNT, CDR2 YENEEA. This CDR3 spans 14 amino acids. V lost 5 bases to trimming and J lost 5 bases; unmatched junction nucleotides: 4. The CDR3 sequence is CASSPDRGRDTQYF. In DNA, the CDR3 is TGTGCCAGCAGCCCCGACAGGGGGCGAGATACGCAGTATTTT.

V is TRBV4-3 and J is TRBJ1-6; TRBD1 might be the D (6 bases). The germline CDR1 and CDR2 sequences are LGHNA and YSLEER. V was trimmed by 3 bases and J by 7 bases, leaving 10 bases between them. This CDR3 comprises 14 residues. In DNA, the CDR3 is TGCGCCAGCAGCCACGGACAGAGAAATTCACCCCTCCACTTT. Protein product: CASSHGQRNSPLHF.

The chain has TRBV23-1 and TRBJ2-5; a possible D gene is TRBD1 (6 bases). TRBV23-1 is an ORF, and what it does is uncertain. The V end was cut by 2 bases, the J end by 2 bases, with 18 bases between. This CDR3 contains 17 residues. The CDR3 DNA sequence: TGCGCCAGCAGTCAAGTTCACGGGACAAAATGTCAAGAGACCCAGTACTTC. This sequence encodes CASSQVHGTKCQETQYF.

This chain connects TRBV11-2 to TRBJ2-7; D perhaps matches TRBD1 (6 bases). With 4 bases removed from V and 7 bases from J, the gap between germline ends came to 17 bases. The CDR3 has 14 amino acids. Per the germline V gene, CDR1 is SGHAT and CDR2 is FQNNGV. CDR3 sequence (DNA): TGTGCCAGCAGCTCCACTTCAGGGGCTGTGGAGCAGTACTTC. Residues: CASSSTSGAVEQYF.

This clone was recorded once. This chain uses TRBV5-1 with TRBJ2-7; D is perhaps TRBD1 (5 bases). V lost 6 bases and J lost 0, with 16 bases in between. The CDR3 runs to 15 residues. The germline CDR1 and CDR2 sequences are SGHRS and YFSETQ. The DNA of the CDR3 is TGCGCCAGCAAACTTGTTCCAGGGAACTCCTACGAGCAGTACTTC. As protein: CASKLVPGNSYEQYF.

This chain uses TRBV9 with TRBJ1-2; weak D call: TRBD1 (5 bases). Between the trimmed V and J ends, which lost 6 bases and 0 bases, there was a span of 9 bases. The CDR3 contains 13 residues. Germline V gene lookup returns CDR1 SGDLS and CDR2 YYNGEE. The CDR3 bases are TGTGCCAGCAATAAAGGGGCTAACTATGGCTACACCTTC. It codes for CASNKGANYGYTF.

V is TRBV27 and J is TRBJ1-2, with TRBD1 matching 7 bases. V was clipped by 5 bases and J by 1 base; unmatched bases: 7. Germline values: CDR1 MNHEY, CDR2 SMNVEV (reference sequence). The length of the CDR3 is 15 residues. The CDR3 DNA is TGTGCCAGCAGTCCTCGGACAGGATTTAACTATGGCTACACCTTC. The encoded protein is CASSPRTGFNYGYTF.

V is TRBV2 and J is TRBJ2-3; TRBD1 agrees at 9 bases. There are 14 residues in the CDR3. V gave up 6 bases and J gave up 1 base; unmatched junction bases: 2. The V gene's germline CDR1 is SNHLY and CDR2 FYNNEI. CDR3 loop: CASSRTGGTDTQYF. CDR3 DNA: TGTGCCAGCAGCAGGACAGGGGGCACAGATACGCAGTATTTT.

The chain carries TRBV15 and TRBJ2-3, with D hard to call. V lost 5 bases and J lost 9, with 9 bases in between. CDR1 LNHNV and CDR2 YYDKDF come from the germline V gene (reference sequence). The CDR3 loop spans 11 amino acids. CDR3: CATSPPGTQYF. CDR3 nucleotides: TGTGCCACCAGCCCTCCAGGAACGCAGTATTTT.

Worth noting for this clone: Distinct nucleotide sequences in the sample also encode this CDR3. The CDR3 DNA reads as TGTGCCAGCAGTTTTCGCGGGTACGAGCAGTACTTC. This encodes CASSFRGYEQYF. The V and J genes are TRBV6-5 and TRBJ2-7; perhaps TRBD2 as D (5 bases). The CDR3 is made up of 12 amino acids. V was clipped by 4 bases and J by 4 bases, with 8 bases between them. The germline gives CDR1 MNHEY, CDR2 SVGAGI.

This rearrangement joins TRBV27 to TRBJ2-1, with 12 bases aligning to TRBD2. The CDR3 totals 16 residues. Germline CDR1 is MNHEY and CDR2 is SMNVEV (reference sequence). Trimming cost V 4 bases and J 8 bases; bases outside gene matches: 9. The CDR3 is CASSSETSGGVDEQFF. The CDR3 DNA reads as TGTGCCAGCAGTTCAGAGACTAGCGGGGGTGTCGATGAGCAGTTCTTC.